Shown below are 10 T cell receptor beta chains from a single sample sequenced in a study of shared clonotypes between healthy human individuals. TCRdb keeps only in-frame clones here, not all; method: immunoSEQ multiplex PCR. The sample records about 2.3 million clones, 85% to 95% being singletons. Sequenced input: naive CD4+ T cells from PBMCs. Subset reported: CD45RA+ positively selected. The source is a man younger than 35 in good health. Some clones in this sample may be carry-over from other donors' samples.

Notes on this clone: Additional DNA sequences in this sample encode the identical CDR3. The V call is TRBV18, the J call TRBJ2-7; 10 nucleotides line up with TRBD2. V dropped 3 bases and J dropped 2; count of bases not matched to a gene: 7. The V gene's germline CDR1 is KGHSH and CDR2 LQKENI. This CDR3 has 16 residues. The CDR3 is CASSPFGLAGAYEQYF. The CDR3 region has the DNA TGTGCCAGCTCACCCTTCGGGCTAGCGGGGGCCTACGAGCAGTACTTC.

A remark on this clone: A junction end diverges from the germline sequence, so it may reflect a read error. The chain carries TRBV29-1 and TRBJ2-5; 8 positions match TRBD1. CDR1 is SQVTM and CDR2 is ANQGSEA in the germline V gene. There are 13 residues in the CDR3. This CDR3 is CSTDRGLQEAQYF. The CDR3 DNA reads TGCAGCACCGACAGGGGTTTACAAGAGGCCCAGTACTTC.

The V and J genes are TRBV5-1 and TRBJ2-5; 10 bases align to TRBD2. The J segment lost 4 bases and the V segment lost 0 bases, leaving 9 bases of the junction unmatched. This CDR3 contains 17 residues. Germline V lookup: CDR1 SGHRS, CDR2 YFSETQ. CDR3 nucleotides: TGCGCCAGCAGCTTGGTTCCTAGCGGGAGTGGGCGAGAGACCCAGTACTTC. Amino acids: CASSLVPSGSGRETQYF.

This clone was detected a few times. This CDR3 reads CASSYSGQGAGKLFF. In DNA form, the CDR3 reads TGTGCCAGCAGTTACTCTGGACAGGGGGCTGGAAAACTGTTTTTT. V is TRBV6-5 and J is TRBJ1-4, with 11 positions matching TRBD1. Trimming took 0 bases from V and 10 from J; bases not matched to a gene: 4. The CDR3 totals 15 residues. Germline-derived CDR1 and CDR2 are MNHEY and SVGAGI.

The chain employs TRBV28 and TRBJ2-7; TRBD2 aligns across 7 bases. V lost 8 bases and J lost 0; bases outside the gene matches: 4. Germline values: CDR1 MDHEN, CDR2 SYDVKM. The CDR3 is made up of 13 amino acids. The CDR3, as DNA: TGTGCCAGCCTTAGCGGGTACTCCTACGAGCAGTACTTC. Translated: CASLSGYSYEQYF.

The chain combines TRBV5-1 with TRBJ2-2, with 8 bases lining up with TRBD2. Looked up from germline, CDR1 is SGHRS and CDR2 is YFSETQ. V dropped 3 bases and J dropped 5; count of bases not matched to a gene: 9. This CDR3 is 16 amino acids long. CDR3 amino acids: CASSSEAGEQTGELFF. DNA of the CDR3: TGCGCCAGCAGCTCAGAAGCGGGAGAGCAAACCGGGGAGCTGTTTTTT.

In the case of this clone: The sample carries other DNA sequences with the same CDR3. The chain combines TRBV28 with TRBJ1-3; D is unresolved. Germline V CDR1 and CDR2: MDHEN, SYDVKM. Trimming shortened V by 3 bases and J by 0 bases, and 9 bases separated the two germline ends. The CDR3 loop spans 15 amino acids. In DNA, the CDR3 is TGTGCCAGCAGTTTGCGACTCGGCTCTGGAAACACCATATATTTT. This translates into CASSLRLGSGNTIYF.

CDR3 residues: CASSLTGGNTDTQYF. CDR3 sequence (DNA): TGTGCCAGCAGCCTGACAGGGGGTAACACAGATACGCAGTATTTT. J is TRBJ2-3 and V is TRBV27; 9 bases map to TRBD1. The trim removed 6 bases at V and 2 bases at J, leaving 6 bases unmatched. The CDR3 totals 15 residues. Germline V gene lookup returns CDR1 MNHEY and CDR2 SMNVEV (reference sequence).

Details on this clone: This same CDR3 is encoded by further DNA sequences in the sample. V and J are TRBV18 and TRBJ2-3, with a tentative D call TRBD1 (6 bases). Per germline, CDR1 KGHSH and CDR2 LQKENI. CDR3 length: 14 residues. Trimming cost V 4 bases and J 0 bases, with 8 bases left between them. CDR3 loop: CASSLTGSTDTQYF. The CDR3 nucleotides read TGTGCCAGCTCACTCACAGGGAGCACAGATACGCAGTATTTT.

The rearrangement joins TRBV28 to TRBJ1-1; no clear D gene. Looked up from germline, CDR1 is MDHEN and CDR2 is SYDVKM. The CDR3 is 13 amino acids. The V end was cut by 10 bases, the J end by 5 bases, with 17 bases between. The CDR3 protein is CAIGRGRVTEAFF. CDR3 nucleotides: TGTGCCATTGGACGAGGGAGAGTTACTGAAGCTTTCTTT.